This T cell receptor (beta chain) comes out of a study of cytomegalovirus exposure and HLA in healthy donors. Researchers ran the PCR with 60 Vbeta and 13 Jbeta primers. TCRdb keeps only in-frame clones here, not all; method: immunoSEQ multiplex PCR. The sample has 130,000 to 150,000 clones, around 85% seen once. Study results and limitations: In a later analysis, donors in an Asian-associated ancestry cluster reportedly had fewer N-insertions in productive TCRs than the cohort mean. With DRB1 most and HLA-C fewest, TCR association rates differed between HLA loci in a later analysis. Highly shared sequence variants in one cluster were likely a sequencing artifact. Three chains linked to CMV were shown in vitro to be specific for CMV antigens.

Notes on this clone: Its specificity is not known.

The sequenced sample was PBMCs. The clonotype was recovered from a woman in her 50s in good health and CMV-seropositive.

CDR3 region: CSVFRTGGFLAGGGNEQFF. CDR3 sequence (DNA): TGCAGCGTCTTCAGGACAGGGGGTTTTTTAGCGGGGGGCGGGAATGAGCAGTTCTTC. V usage is TRBV29-1 and J usage is TRBJ2-1; either TRBD1 or TRBD2 may fit D (10 bases each). Trimming removed 6 bases from V and 7 bases from J, with 34 bases in between. This CDR3 has 19 amino acids. The germline CDR1 and CDR2 sequences are SQVTM and ANQGSEA.